These 10 T cell receptor beta chains were sequenced from one sample in a study of blood T cell repertoires in COVID-19. Sequencing used immunoSEQ multiplex PCR; TCRdb keeps in-frame clones, though not all of them. The sample lists over 85,000 clones; about 85% were seen once. Sequenced material: peripheral blood. These receptors all come from an older man with acute or convalescent COVID-19.

The rearrangement uses TRBV3-1 (or the pseudogene TRBV3-2) and TRBJ1-6; D gene ambiguous. Trimming took off 4 bases at V and 9 bases at J, with 10 bases between the two ends. The CDR3 runs to 13 residues. Germline V gene data show CDR1 as LGHDT and CDR2 as YNNKEL (reference sequence). CDR3 coding DNA: TGTGCCAGCAGCCTCGGACTGAGTTCACCCCTCCACTTT. Residues: CASSLGLSSPLHF.

This sequence joins TRBV5-1 and TRBJ2-7, with a possible D match to TRBD2 (5 bases). The CDR3 length is 14 residues. From germline, CDR1 is SGHRS and CDR2 YFSETQ. V lost 2 bases, J lost 6 bases, and 15 bases lay in between. This CDR3 is CASSFNRGSSEQYF. CDR3 DNA: TGCGCCAGCAGCTTCAATCGGGGTAGCAGCGAGCAGTACTTC. Complete variable domain (other parts from reference TRBV5-1 and TRBJ2-7): KAGVTQTPRYLIKTRGQQVTLSCSPISGHRSVSWYQQTPGQGLQFLFEYFSETQRNKGNFPGRFSGRQFSNSRSEMNVSTLELGDSALYLCASSFNRGSSEQYFGPGTRLTVT.

This clone was detected once. V is TRBV5-4 and J is TRBJ2-1, with no clear D. CDR3 size: 13 residues. The germline CDR1 and CDR2 sequences are SGHNT and YYREEE (reference sequence). Trimming took off 0 bases at V and 5 bases at J, with 6 bases between the two ends. CDR3 sequence (DNA): TGTGCCAGCAGCTTGGGGAGAAACAATGAGCAGTTCTTC. Translated, it gives CASSLGRNNEQFF.

The chain combines TRBV7-9 with TRBJ1-3; D is ambiguous. V was pared by 6 bases and J by 4 bases, with 16 bases between. Looked up from germline, CDR1 is SEHNR and CDR2 is FQNEAQ (reference sequence). The CDR3 covers 15 residues. The CDR3 sequence is CASSSFGSGGNTIYF. The CDR3 region has the DNA TGTGCCAGCAGTTCATTCGGGTCGGGAGGAAACACCATATATTTT.

J is TRBJ1-5 and V is TRBV2; TRBD1 agrees at 10 bases. The CDR3 length is 15 residues. Germline V CDR1 and CDR2: SNHLY, FYNNEI. The J segment lost 6 bases and the V segment lost 6 bases, leaving 8 bases of the junction unmatched. CDR3 in amino acids: CASSGRDRGRQPQHF. CDR3 bases: TGTGCCAGCAGCGGCCGGGACAGGGGACGTCAGCCCCAGCATTTT.

The rearrangement joins TRBV5-1 to TRBJ1-2; 7 positions match TRBD1. This CDR3 is built from 14 residues. In germline, CDR1 is SGHRS, CDR2 YFSETQ. After removal of 4 bases from V and 4 bases from J, the junction contained 7 bases not matched to a gene. The CDR3 reads CASSMGGTAYGYTF. The CDR3 region has the DNA TGCGCCAGCAGCATGGGAGGGACAGCCTATGGCTACACCTTC.

This chain links TRBV9 with TRBJ2-5; D ambiguous. This CDR3 contains 13 residues. Germline CDR1 SGDLS, CDR2 YYNGEE. The germline V and J ends were trimmed by 0 bases and 2 bases, with 5 bases remaining between them. Here the CDR3 DNA reads TGTGCCAGCAGCGTAGGAGAGCAAGAGACCCAGTACTTC. It yields the protein CASSVGEQETQYF.

The chain recombines TRBV27 with TRBJ1-6; weak D call: TRBD1 (5 bases). Germline loops: CDR1 MNHEY, CDR2 SMNVEV (reference sequence). V lost 4 bases to trimming and J lost 8 bases, with 12 bases between them. CDR3 length equals 14 residues. The CDR3 is CASSYNRPHSPLHF. DNA for the CDR3: TGTGCCAGCAGTTACAACAGGCCGCATTCACCCCTCCACTTT.

This clone appeared a single time. The chain carries TRBV7-9 and TRBJ2-5; TRBD1 matches 8 bases. The CDR3 covers 18 residues. Trimming removed 5 bases from V and 0 bases from J; junction bases left unmatched: 14. Germline lookup yields CDR1 SEHNR and CDR2 FQNEAQ (reference sequence). The CDR3 is CASSPGTGAFSYQETQYF. The DNA of the CDR3 is TGTGCCAGCAGCCCGGGGACAGGAGCATTTTCGTACCAAGAGACCCAGTACTTC. Full variable domain (outside the CDR3, taken from reference TRBV7-9 and TRBJ2-5): DTGVSQNPRHKITKRGQNVTFRCDPISEHNRLYWYRQTLGQGPEFLTYFQNEAQLEKSRLLSDRFSAERPKGSFSTLEIQRTEQGDSAMYLCASSPGTGAFSYQETQYFGPGTRLLVL.

In this sample, this clone turned up once. The chain uses TRBV6-5 and TRBJ2-2, with TRBD1 matching over 7 bases. Germline CDR1 reads MNHEY; CDR2 reads SVGAGI. CDR3 length equals 15 residues. After removal of 4 bases from V and 0 bases from J, the junction contained 2 bases not matched to a gene. CDR3 nucleotides: TGTGCCAGCAGTTCCGGGACAGCGAACACCGGGGAGCTGTTTTTT. It specifies CASSSGTANTGELFF.